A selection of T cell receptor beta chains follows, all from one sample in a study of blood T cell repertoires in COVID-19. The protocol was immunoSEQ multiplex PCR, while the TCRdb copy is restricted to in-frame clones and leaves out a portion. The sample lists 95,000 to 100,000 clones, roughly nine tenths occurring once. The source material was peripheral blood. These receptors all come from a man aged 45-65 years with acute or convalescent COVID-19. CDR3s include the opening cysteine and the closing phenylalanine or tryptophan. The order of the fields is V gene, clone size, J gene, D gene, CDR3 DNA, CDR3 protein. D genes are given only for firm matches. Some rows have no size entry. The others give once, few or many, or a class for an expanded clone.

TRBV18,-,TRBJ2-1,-,TGTGCCAGCTCTCAGACAGTAGGGAATGAGCAGTTCTTC,CASSQTVGNEQFF
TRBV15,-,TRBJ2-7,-,TGTGCCACCAGCAGAGATCGAAGGCAGGGATCAGGCGAGCAGTACTTC,CATSRDRRQGSGEQYF
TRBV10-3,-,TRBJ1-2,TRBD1,TGTGCCATCAGTGAAACCCTGGACAGGTCTAACTATGGCTACACCTTC,CAISETLDRSNYGYTF
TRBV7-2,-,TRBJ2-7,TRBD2,TGTGCCAGCAGCTTAGTGTCTAGCGGGATCTACGAGCAGTACTTC,CASSLVSSGIYEQYF
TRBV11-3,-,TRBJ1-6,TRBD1,TGTGCCAGCACCCCCCAAGGACAGGGGAATTCACCCCTCCACTTT,CASTPQGQGNSPLHF
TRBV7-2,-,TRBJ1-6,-,TGTGCCAGCAGCGACTCGCCGGGACAAGGTTCACCCCTCCACTTT,CASSDSPGQGSPLHF
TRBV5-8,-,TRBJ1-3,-,TGTGCCAGCAGGCTTCACACCCTGGACAGCACTGGAAACACCATATATTTT,CASRLHTLDSTGNTIYF
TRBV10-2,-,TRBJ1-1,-,TGCGCCAGCAGCCCGGGGAGTAGTGAAGCTTTCTTT,CASSPGSSEAFF
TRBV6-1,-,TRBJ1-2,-,TGTGCCAGCAGTGGAGCACTTCTAAGCTTCTATGGCTACACCTTC,CASSGALLSFYGYTF
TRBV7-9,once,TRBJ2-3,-,TGTGCCAGCAGGGACTACCAAAGCACAGATACGCAGTATTTT,CASRDYQSTDTQYF
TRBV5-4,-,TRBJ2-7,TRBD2,TGTGCCAGCAGCTCTGACGGGGGGAGCTACGAGCAGTACTTC,CASSSDGGSYEQYF
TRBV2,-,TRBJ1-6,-,TGTGCCAGCAGTGACAGGGTTGCCGGTTCACCCCTCCACTTT,CASSDRVAGSPLHF
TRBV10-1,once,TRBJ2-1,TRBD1,TGCGCCAGCAGTGATACTGGGACAGGGGGATTCAATGAGCAGTTCTTC,CASSDTGTGGFNEQFF
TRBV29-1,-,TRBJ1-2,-,TGCAGCGTTGAAGGACAGGTGGGGTTTGGCTACACCTTC,CSVEGQVGFGYTF
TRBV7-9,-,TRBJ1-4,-,TGTGCCAGCAGCACTGGGGGCATCGATGAAAAACTGTTTTTT,CASSTGGIDEKLFF
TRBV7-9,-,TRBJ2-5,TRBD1,TGTGCCAGCAGCTTAGATCGACAGGGGTCCGGGACCCAGTACTTC,CASSLDRQGSGTQYF
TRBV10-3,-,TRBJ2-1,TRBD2,TGTGCCATCAGACCTAGCGGGGGCTACAATGAGCAGTTCTTC,CAIRPSGGYNEQFF
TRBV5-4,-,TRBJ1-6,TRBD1,TGTGCCAGCAGCAGGGACAGCCAATTTGGATATTCACCCCTCCACTTT,CASSRDSQFGYSPLHF
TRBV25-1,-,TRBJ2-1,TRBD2,TGTGCCAGCAGTGCCCATTTAGGACTAGCGATCAATGAGCAGTTCTTC,CASSAHLGLAINEQFF
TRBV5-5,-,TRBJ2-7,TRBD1,TGTGCCAGCAGCTTAATCGAATTGGGACAGCCGATACTACCCTACGAGCAGTACTTC,CASSLIELGQPILPYEQYF
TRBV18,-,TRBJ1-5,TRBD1,TGTGCCAGCTCCCCGGACAGGGTTAGCAATCAGCCCCAGCATTTT,CASSPDRVSNQPQHF
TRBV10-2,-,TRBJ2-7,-,TGCGCCAGCAGTGAGATGGGCGGGGGCCGAGGCGAGCAGTACTTC,CASSEMGGGRGEQYF
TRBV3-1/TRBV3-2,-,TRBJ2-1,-,TGTGCCAGCAGCCAAGATCGGGGGACGGCGGTGAATGAGCAGTTCTTC,CASSQDRGTAVNEQFF
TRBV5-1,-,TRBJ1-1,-,TGCGCCAGCAGCCCGAAAGCCAATGATCCCTCTGAAGCTTTCTTT,CASSPKANDPSEAFF
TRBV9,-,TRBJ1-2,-,TGTGCCAGCAGCGTAGATTGGCGGGACGGGGGCTATGGCTACACCTTC,CASSVDWRDGGYGYTF
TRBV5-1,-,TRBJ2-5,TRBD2,TGCGCCAGCAGCATTACCGGGACTAGCGGGGTGGAGACCCAGTACTTC,CASSITGTSGVETQYF
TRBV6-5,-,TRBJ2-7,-,TGTGCCAGCAGTCAGGAAGGCTACGAGCAGTACTTC,CASSQEGYEQYF